What follows is one T cell receptor (beta chain) and its context. Its antigen is currently unknown. Different DNA sequences within this sample yield the same CDR3. Genomic DNA of each subset was evenly split across several immunoSEQ plates. In the authors' workflow: ImmunoSEQ junction-only sequences lacked quality scores, so their filtering differed. Assay: immunoSEQ multiplex PCR; the TCRdb copy retains only in-frame clones and omits some. V and J calls and clone size are copied from that table; D and trimming were computed from the DNA. The sample lists 1.6 million or so clones, 95% to 97% occurring once. The split of CD4+ cells yielded CD45RA+ naive and CD45RA-negative memory subsets. The data derive from a study of shared clonotypes between healthy human individuals. Overall study results and limits: Sorted-subset sequencing, rarefaction showed, was incomplete despite large depth.

V gave up 4 bases and J gave up 0 bases; unmatched junction bases: 6. Looked up from germline, CDR1 is SGHKS and CDR2 is YYEKEE (reference sequence). This CDR3 region has 15 residues. The receptor was isolated from a man between 25 and 39 years old in good health. Sequencing was performed on naive CD4+ T cells sorted from blood. Described subset: CD45RA+ positively selected. The rearrangement uses TRBV5-5 and TRBJ1-1, with TRBD1 matching 7 bases. The CDR3 protein is CASSPRQGMNTEAFF. CDR3 coding DNA: TGTGCCAGCAGCCCACGACAGGGAATGAACACTGAAGCTTTCTTT.